This passage covers 5 T cell receptor beta chains from one sample sequenced in a study of blood T cell repertoires in COVID-19. TCRdb keeps only in-frame clones here, not all; method: immunoSEQ multiplex PCR. The sample includes 170,000 or so clones, roughly 84% of them seen just once. Sample: peripheral blood. These receptors all stem from a woman aged 55-75 years with acute or convalescent COVID-19.

The rearrangement uses TRBV10-1 and TRBJ2-1, with 13 positions matching TRBD2. Germline-derived CDR1 and CDR2 are WNHNN and SYGVQD (reference sequence). V gave up 6 bases and J gave up 9 bases; unmatched junction bases: 8. This CDR3 contains 15 residues. Here the CDR3 reads CASRIRLAGGPEQFF. DNA for the CDR3: TGCGCCAGCAGAATCAGACTAGCGGGGGGCCCTGAGCAGTTCTTC.

In this sample, this clone turned up once. V gene TRBV6-2 or TRBV6-3 combines with J gene TRBJ1-5, with a possible D match to TRBD1 (5 bases). The ends were cut back, 6 bases at V and 4 bases at J, with 13 bases in the middle. The CDR3 contains 14 residues. Germline lookup yields CDR1 MNHEY and CDR2 SVGEGT. The CDR3 is CASSPGGPNQPQHF. The CDR3 region has the DNA TGTGCCAGCAGCCCGGGGGGTCCAAATCAGCCCCAGCATTTT.

The chain carries TRBV7-2 and TRBJ1-2, with 7 bases fitting TRBD1. Trimming at V came to 1 base and at J to 4 bases, leaving 3 bases not matched to a gene. Germline V gene sequence: CDR1 SGHTA, CDR2 FQGNSA. This CDR3 comprises 14 residues. DNA of the CDR3: TGTGCCAGCAGCTTAGTGGACAGGCGCTATGGCTACACCTTC. This sequence encodes CASSLVDRRYGYTF.

The chain is built from TRBV28 and TRBJ1-4; D is possibly TRBD1 (6 bases). Germline lookup yields CDR1 MDHEN and CDR2 SYDVKM. Trimming took 7 bases from V and 4 from J, leaving 19 bases between them. CDR3 length: 16 amino acids. For the CDR3, the DNA is TGTGCCAGCACCCCTGGCTCGGGGACACTTAATGAAAAACTGTTTTTT. Translated: CASTPGSGTLNEKLFF.

This clone was found once. This chain uses TRBV11-2 with TRBJ2-7; the D gene is possibly TRBD1 (5 bases). The CDR3 runs 15 residues. The germline V and J ends were trimmed by 4 bases and 7 bases, with 20 bases remaining between them. CDR1 SGHAT and CDR2 FQNNGV come from the germline V gene. Here the CDR3 reads CASSSQTAGVGEQYF. The CDR3 DNA reads as TGTGCCAGCAGCTCTCAGACAGCTGGGGTGGGGGAGCAGTACTTC.